The TCR beta chain described here comes from a study of T cells in localized non-small cell lung cancer (dated by TCRdb to between 2020 and 2021). About the investigation overall: T cell repertoires of 200 to 250 early-stage NSCLC patients were analyzed, with tumors being compared against uninvolved tumor-adjacent lungs. A mean age of around 66 years was recorded for the NSCLC patients, of whom approximately 130 were male and some 99 were female. The cohort was made up of around 220 treatment-naive NSCLC patients whose localized lung tumors had been resected.

At diagnosis, tumor, uninvolved tumor-adjacent lung and peripheral blood were collected and then preserved as a mix of FFPE and fresh-frozen material. For TCR repertoire profiling, the blood samples were analyzed as peripheral blood mononuclear cells. Results and caveats for the whole study, not just this receptor: Longer overall survival was associated with higher T cell density in blood, whereas shorter survival was associated with higher clonality in adjacent lung. A median of 57 of the top 100 tumor clones were detected in paired uninvolved adjacent lung, and around 27 of these tumor clones were also found among the top 100 clones of the paired uninvolved adjacent lung. The highest T cell clonality was observed in uninvolved tumor-adjacent lung, where clonality exceeded that of tumor, suggesting that antigenic responses were more focused in uninvolved tumor-adjacent lung. Because the study design was exploratory, TCR variables were selected using unadjusted p-values without false-discovery rate correction. Because multi-region tumor sequencing was not done, intratumor heterogeneity could not be ruled out.

Trimming accounts for 3 bases at V and 6 bases at J, while the number of junction bases matched to no gene is 6. The germline V gene (reference sequence) sets CDR1 to SEHNR and CDR2 to FQNEAQ. The CDR3 measures 14 amino acids from cysteine to phenylalanine. CDR3 DNA only is kept here, 42 bases in frame from base 1. Comments on this clone: Its antigen is still unknown. Per-base qualities were not stored, and no clone one base away is much larger.

The immunoSEQ Assay was used to sequence TCR beta CDR3 regions from DNA. The study's own analysis went as follows. To compute T cell density, TCR beta template counts were normalized to usable DNA, which was estimated by amplifying housekeeping genes. Richness was estimated using the preseqR package, with extrapolation to 400,000 templates for PBMC samples and to 120,000 templates for tissue samples. Clonality was defined as one minus Pielou's evenness. Tissue-enriched TCRs were identified through differential abundance testing performed on productive amino-acid clonotypes, with a minimum total count of 5 and an alpha of 0.1. The Jaccard Index and the Morisita Overlap Index were used to measure repertoire overlap between compartments. GLIPH grouped TCR beta CDR3s together with public tetramer-defined viral CDR3s, and a viral motif had to include at least three viral sequences and also show V-gene enrichment. Drawn from immuneACCESS, this table holds only the in-frame rearrangements with V and J called that TCRdb kept. Clones are partly lost; checked studies trace under half to an unresolved V gene and leave the rest unexplained. V, J and clone size reflect that table, while D and trimming were determined from the DNA. The sample table lists some 37,000 clones, 88% of them with a count of one. The ten largest clones take up less than 3.5% of the sample.

Rearrangement joined TRBV7-9 to TRBJ2-3; 7 bases in the junction line up with TRBD2. The source was peripheral blood, collected before any cancer treatment. This TCR came from a woman aged 35 to 70 with stage I lung adenocarcinoma. The nucleotide sequence is TGTGCCAGCAGCTTTGCGGGAGTTGCCGATACGCAGTATTTT. Translated, it gives CASSFAGVADTQYF.